This TCR beta chain is from a study of cytomegalovirus exposure and HLA in healthy donors. Whole-study context: Of all 360 or so donors who were genotyped, roughly 81% belonged to the Caucasian-associated ancestry cluster.

These donors, healthy bone marrow donors, were studied. This clone was seen a handful of times. Its antigen is still unknown. Deletions cut 7 bases from V and 6 bases from J, with 15 bases between. The V gene's germline CDR1 is MNHNY and CDR2 SVGAGI (reference sequence). This CDR3 has 13 residues. PCR employed 60 Vbeta and 13 Jbeta primers. Assay: immunoSEQ multiplex PCR; the TCRdb copy retains only in-frame clones and omits some. The sample holds some 120,000 clones, 75% to 90% seen once. Study conclusions and caveats: Rare TCR sequences dominated, though some public TCRs recurred in many donors. Other equally common chains were less clonally expanded than HLA-associated TCR beta chains, a later analysis showed.

This receptor was identified in a man aged 35 to 55 in good health and CMV-seronegative. This chain joins TRBV6-6 and TRBJ1-1; perhaps TRBD1 as D (5 bases). Input material: PBMCs. The DNA for the CDR3 is TGTGCCAGCACCATGGGGGGGTTAGCTGAAGCTTTCTTT. Protein product: CASTMGGLAEAFF.